The present entry profiles one T cell receptor beta chain with its context. The entry originates in a study of control samples from healthy donors and cancer patients. Germline CDR1 is KGHSY and CDR2 is FQNENV. V was trimmed by 5 bases and J by 3 bases, leaving 21 bases between them. There are 17 residues in the CDR3. Method: immunoSEQ multiplex PCR; TCRdb's copy keeps in-frame clones and lacks some. The sample holds around 140,000 clones, about 90% seen once. V gene TRBV16 combines with J gene TRBJ2-3; TRBD2 is a possible D gene (6 bases). Sequencing used PBMCs. The origin of this receptor is a man aged 50 to 59 with head and neck cancer. The chain's CDR3 is CASSGTEGLVTTDTQYF. In nucleotides, the CDR3 is TGTGCCAGCAGCGGGACGGAGGGGTTAGTAACAACAGATACGCAGTATTTT. Full variable domain (rest looked up from reference TRBV16 and TRBJ2-3): GEEVAQTPKHLVRGEGQKAKLYCAPIKGHSYVFWYQQVLKNEFKFLISFQNENVFDETGMPKERFSAKCLPNSPCSLEIQATKLEDSAVYFCASSGTEGLVTTDTQYFGPGTRLTVL.